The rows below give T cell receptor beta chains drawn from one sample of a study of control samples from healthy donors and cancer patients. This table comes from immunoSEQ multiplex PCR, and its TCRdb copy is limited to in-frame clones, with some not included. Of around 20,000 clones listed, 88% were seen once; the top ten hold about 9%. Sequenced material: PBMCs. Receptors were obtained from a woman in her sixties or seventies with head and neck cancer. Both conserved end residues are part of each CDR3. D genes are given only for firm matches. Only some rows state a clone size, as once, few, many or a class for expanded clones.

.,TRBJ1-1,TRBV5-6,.,CASSLAMGDTEAFF,TGTGCCAGCAGCTTGGCCATGGGGGACACTGAAGCTTTCTTT
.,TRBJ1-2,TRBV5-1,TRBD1,CASSPDRDGGYTF,TGCGCCAGCAGCCCGGACAGGGATGGTGGCTACACCTTC
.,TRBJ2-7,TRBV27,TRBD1,CASSWGQGPYEQYF,TGTGCCAGCAGTTGGGGACAGGGTCCCTACGAGCAGTACTTC
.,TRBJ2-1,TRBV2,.,CASRRQGPNEQFF,TGTGCCAGCAGACGTCAGGGTCCCAATGAGCAGTTCTTC
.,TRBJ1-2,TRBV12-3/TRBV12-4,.,CASSFRDRFGYTF,TGTGCCAGCAGCTTCCGGGACCGCTTTGGCTACACCTTC
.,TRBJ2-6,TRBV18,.,CASSSDSGANVLTF,TGTGCCAGCTCATCCGACTCTGGGGCCAACGTCCTGACTTTC
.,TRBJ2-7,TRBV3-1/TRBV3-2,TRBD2,CASSRYLAGVGEQYF,TGTGCCAGCAGCCGATACCTAGCGGGAGTGGGGGAGCAGTACTTC
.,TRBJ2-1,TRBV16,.,CASSQSGGLKGGEQFF,TGTGCCAGCAGCCAATCGGGCGGACTAAAGGGGGGTGAGCAGTTCTTC
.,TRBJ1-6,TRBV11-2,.,CASSLESAQQNSPLHF,TGTGCCAGCAGCTTAGAAAGTGCACAGCAAAATTCACCCCTCCACTTT
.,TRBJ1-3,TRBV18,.,CASSLDPVSGNTIYF,TGTGCCAGCTCACTCGACCCGGTCTCTGGAAACACCATATATTTT
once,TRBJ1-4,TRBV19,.,CASSTYRTVGEKLFF,TGTGCCAGTAGTACGTACAGGACCGTTGGAGAAAAACTGTTTTTT
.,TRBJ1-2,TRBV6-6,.,CASSPTRDRGYTF,TGTGCCAGCAGTCCGACCAGGGATCGAGGCTACACCTTC
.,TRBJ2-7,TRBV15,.,CATSRDQGATYEQYF,TGTGCCACCAGCAGAGATCAGGGAGCCACCTACGAGCAGTACTTC
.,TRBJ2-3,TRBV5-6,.,CASSFVSPSTDTQYF,TGTGCCAGCAGTTTTGTTAGCCCTAGCACAGATACGCAGTATTTT
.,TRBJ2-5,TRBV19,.,CATTSMGETQYF,TGTGCCACCACCTCGATGGGAGAGACCCAGTACTTC
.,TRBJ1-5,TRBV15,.,CATSRDFVDQPQHF,TGTGCCACCAGCAGAGATTTCGTTGATCAGCCCCAGCATTTT